The 14 T cell receptor beta chains reported below all come from one sample, sequenced in a study of blood T cell repertoires in COVID-19. The assay was immunoSEQ multiplex PCR, and TCRdb's table has in-frame clones only and misses some. The sample carries about 100,000 clones, roughly nine tenths recorded once. Sample: peripheral blood. These receptors all stem from a man between 60 and 75 years old with acute or convalescent COVID-19.

J is TRBJ1-2 and V is TRBV6-1; 8 nucleotides agree with TRBD1. CDR1 is MNHNS, CDR2 SASEGT, per germline. V trimming: 3 bases; J trimming: 8 bases; junction bases outside the gene matches: 8. This CDR3 comprises 14 residues. The CDR3 spells CASSDKTGVGGYTF. The DNA for the CDR3 is TGTGCCAGCAGTGATAAGACAGGGGTTGGCGGCTACACCTTC.

V and J are TRBV6-2 or TRBV6-3 and TRBJ2-1; D might be TRBD2 (6 bases). Trimming stripped 0 bases from V and 6 bases from J, with 15 bases between. The CDR3 has 16 residues. Germline V CDR1 and CDR2: MNHEY, SVGEGT. The CDR3 DNA sequence: TGTGCCAGCAGTTACTCGAAGGACTACCCCATCAATGAGCAGTTCTTC. As protein: CASSYSKDYPINEQFF.

The chain recombines TRBV5-4 with TRBJ2-2; 13 bases map to TRBD2. The CDR3 has 17 amino acids. Germline CDR1 and CDR2: SGHNT and YYREEE (reference sequence). V was clipped by 3 bases and J by 4 bases; unmatched bases: 6. Here the CDR3 DNA reads TGTGCCAGCAGCTCTCGACTAGCGGGAGGCCGCACCGGGGAGCTGTTTTTT. This codes for CASSSRLAGGRTGELFF.

This chain links TRBV2 with TRBJ1-5; 7 bases match TRBD1. CDR1 and CDR2 (germline): SNHLY, FYNNEI. With V trimmed by 1 base and J by 0 bases, 3 bases remained unmatched. This CDR3 has 16 residues. CDR3 in amino acids: CASSEEGQHSNQPQHF. The CDR3 DNA sequence: TGTGCCAGCAGTGAAGAGGGACAGCATAGCAATCAGCCCCAGCATTTT.

The chain couples TRBV25-1 to TRBJ2-7, with D perhaps matching TRBD2 (6 bases). The CDR3 sequence is 15 residues long. The V end was cut by 3 bases, the J end by 8 bases, with 20 bases between. Germline CDR1 and CDR2: MGHDK and SYGVNS. In nucleotides, the CDR3 is TGTGCCAGCAGTGATCGGGAGACCTCACTTGTGCAGCAGTACTTC. As protein: CASSDRETSLVQQYF.

The chain links TRBV19 to TRBJ1-5, with D perhaps matching TRBD1 (6 bases). The CDR3 is made up of 18 amino acids. CDR1 and CDR2 from the germline V gene are LNHDA and SQIVND (reference sequence). V was shortened by 3 bases and J by 2 bases, with 20 bases between the two germline ends. The DNA for the CDR3 is TGTGCCAGTAGTATTCCTGGGGGCGGGGGCGCGGGCAATCAGCCCCAGCATTTT. Translated, it gives CASSIPGGGGAGNQPQHF.

The genes are TRBV27 and TRBJ2-1; D is possibly TRBD2 (5 bases). The CDR3 runs to 15 residues. The V gene's germline CDR1 is MNHEY and CDR2 SMNVEV (reference sequence). V was cut by 6 bases and J by 5 bases, with 17 bases left in between. The CDR3 protein is CASSLRTGTNNEQFF. Here the CDR3 DNA reads TGTGCCAGCAGCCTACGGACTGGAACCAACAATGAGCAGTTCTTC.

This chain connects TRBV11-3 to TRBJ2-1, with D perhaps matching TRBD1 (5 bases). Germline assignment: CDR1 SGHNT and CDR2 YENEEA. The CDR3 has 15 amino acids. Trimming stripped 5 bases from V and 5 bases from J, with 16 bases between. DNA of the CDR3: TGTGCCAGCAGCGCCCAGCGACAGATAAACAATGAGCAGTTCTTC. This sequence encodes CASSAQRQINNEQFF.

The chain combines TRBV29-1 with TRBJ2-5; TRBD2 matches at 11 bases. CDR1 and CDR2 (germline): SQVTM, ANQGSEA. The CDR3 consists of 15 residues. V shed 6 bases, J shed 5 bases, and the junction held 11 bases outside the gene matches. Here the CDR3 reads CSVDTSGSRGETQYF. The CDR3 bases are TGCAGCGTCGATACTAGCGGGAGTAGAGGGGAGACCCAGTACTTC.

This sequence joins TRBV5-1 and TRBJ2-1, with 7 nucleotides matching TRBD2. Per germline, CDR1 SGHRS and CDR2 YFSETQ. The J segment lost 5 bases and the V segment lost 0 bases, leaving 8 bases of the junction unmatched. This CDR3 is built from 16 residues. The CDR3 sequence: CASSLGVSGGNNEQFF. The DNA for the CDR3 is TGCGCCAGCAGCTTGGGAGTATCGGGGGGTAACAATGAGCAGTTCTTC. The whole variable domain, remainder taken from reference TRBV5-1 and TRBJ2-1, is KAGVTQTPRYLIKTRGQQVTLSCSPISGHRSVSWYQQTPGQGLQFLFEYFSETQRNKGNFPGRFSGRQFSNSRSEMNVSTLELGDSALYLCASSLGVSGGNNEQFFGPGTRLTVL.

This clone has more than one count but fewer than ten. The chain has TRBV5-4 and TRBJ2-5, with a weak D call TRBD2 (7 bases). The V end was cut by 1 base, the J end by 1 base, with 17 bases between. The CDR3 is 17 amino acids. Germline V lookup: CDR1 SGHNT, CDR2 YYREEE (reference sequence). Here the CDR3 reads CASSLRVGGGPQETQYF. In DNA, the CDR3 is TGTGCCAGCAGCTTGAGGGTTGGGGGGGGGCCCCAAGAGACCCAGTACTTC. Drawing the rest from reference TRBV5-4 and TRBJ2-5, the complete variable domain is ETGVTQSPTHLIKTRGQQVTLRCSSQSGHNTVSWYQQALGQGPQFIFQYYREEENGRGNFPPRFSGLQFPNYSSELNVNALELDDSALYLCASSLRVGGGPQETQYFGPGTRLLVL.

The V call is TRBV5-1, the J call TRBJ1-1; 9 nucleotides align to TRBD1. V dropped 7 bases and J dropped 3; count of bases not matched to a gene: 4. Per the germline V gene, CDR1 is SGHRS and CDR2 is YFSETQ. The CDR3 spans 13 residues. CDR3 sequence: CASVRDRDTEAFF. The CDR3 coding sequence is TGCGCCAGCGTCCGGGACAGGGACACTGAAGCTTTCTTT.

The chain links TRBV5-1 to TRBJ2-2, with 8 bases lining up with TRBD1. The CDR3 length is 16 residues. Germline V gene data show CDR1 as SGHRS and CDR2 as YFSETQ. The V segment lost 3 bases and the J segment 1 base; nucleotides outside the gene matches: 5. The CDR3 region has the DNA TGCGCCAGCAGCTCGACAGGGGCCAAGAACACCGGGGAGCTGTTTTTT. The encoded protein is CASSSTGAKNTGELFF.

The rearrangement joins TRBV5-4 to TRBJ1-6; TRBD1 might be the D (5 bases). Germline V lookup: CDR1 SGHNT, CDR2 YYREEE (reference sequence). The CDR3 runs 14 residues. With 2 bases removed from V and 9 bases from J, the gap between germline ends came to 12 bases. The CDR3 DNA reads as TGTGCCAGCAGCTTCCAGGGATTAGGTTCACCCCTCCACTTT. Amino acid sequence: CASSFQGLGSPLHF.